The entry that follows covers one TCR beta chain sequence. Its antigen is unknown. One end of the junction is discordant with germline, which a read error may explain. 60 Vbeta and 13 Jbeta primers were used in PCR. Produced via immunoSEQ multiplex PCR; TCRdb's table is partial and in-frame only. The top ten hold approximately 1.3% of the sample, which has fewer than 120,000 clones, approximately 78% seen once. The data were obtained in a study of cytomegalovirus exposure and HLA in healthy donors. For the study at large: When fewer than 500 donors were genotyped, more than 70% of them were found to fall in the Caucasian-associated ancestry cluster. Overall study findings and caveats: About 150 TCR beta chains were listed as cytomegalovirus-associated.

This sequence originates from a woman in her twenties or thirties in good health and CMV-seronegative. Sequencing was performed on PBMCs.

The CDR3 DNA follows: TGTTCCAGCATCCATTACAGGCAAAACACTGAAGCTTTCTTT. Its protein is CSSIHYRQNTEAFF. The V gene is TRBV7-9, the J gene TRBJ1-1, with D tentatively TRBD1 (5 bases). In germline, CDR1 is SEHNR, CDR2 FQNEAQ (reference sequence). This CDR3 has 14 amino acids.